The T cell receptor (beta chain) described here comes from a study of T cell responses to AZD1222 COVID-19 vaccine. The V end was cut by 5 bases, the J end by 5 bases, with 18 bases between. CDR1 is SNHLY and CDR2 is FYNNEI in the germline V gene. The CDR3 is 16 amino acids. Study-wide results and caveats: Clonal diversity was possibly underestimated, and the donors were mostly white British, with more females.

A word on this clone: The antigen is unknown.

The assay was immunoSEQ multiplex PCR, and TCRdb's table has in-frame clones only and misses some. The sample includes about 39,000 clones, roughly 88% of them seen just once. Material: peripheral blood, obtained 28 days after the second AZD1222 dose. The V and J genes are TRBV2 and TRBJ2-2, with no clear D. This receptor was identified in an adult who received the AZD1222 COVID-19 vaccine. The DNA for the CDR3 is TGTGCCAGCAGTTCCCCCCCGGGTCAGTTAACCGGGGAGCTGTTTTTT. This encodes CASSSPPGQLTGELFF.